The rows below give T cell receptor beta chains drawn from one sample of a study of T cell changes during pregnancy in multiple sclerosis. The repertoire was sequenced with immunoSEQ multiplex PCR; TCRdb's copy has only in-frame clones and lacks some. This table has just over 50,000 clones, 92% appearing once. Sequenced here: CD4+ T cells from peripheral blood mononuclear cells, sampled after pregnancy. Receptor source: a female donor with multiple sclerosis, enrolled in a pregnancy study. The CDR3 runs from the conserved cysteine through the conserved F or W. A D gene is named only where the DNA matches it firmly. Size tells how often a clone was seen (once, few, many) or the class of an expanded clone, and some rows leave it out.

CDR3nt	CDR3aa	abundance	len	v_gene	j_gene	d_gene
TGTGCCAGCTCACCGACCGGACAGGGGGTGGCTGGCTACACCTTC	CASSPTGQGVAGYTF	NA	15	TRBV18	TRBJ1-2	TRBD1
TGTGCCAGCTCACCGGGGCAATACGGTTCCAGGGCCAACGTCCTGACTTTC	CASSPGQYGSRANVLTF	NA	17	TRBV18	TRBJ2-6	NA
TGTGCCAGCAGTTATCGTGTTGAGCAGTTCTTC	CASSYRVEQFF	once	11	TRBV6-5	TRBJ2-1	NA
TGTGCCAGCAGGCAGACAGGGGCCGAGCAGTACTTC	CASRQTGAEQYF	NA	12	TRBV2	TRBJ2-7	TRBD1
TGTGCCAGCAGTTACTTGGCAGGGAGCACAGATACGCAGTATTTT	CASSYLAGSTDTQYF	once	15	TRBV6-5	TRBJ2-3	NA
TGTGCCAGCAGCCTCCGACTAGAAGGCTCCTACAATGAGCAGTTCTTC	CASSLRLEGSYNEQFF	NA	16	TRBV9	TRBJ2-1	NA
TGTGCCAGCAGTTTGGGGACTAGCGGTTACAATGAGCAGTTCTTC	CASSLGTSGYNEQFF	NA	15	TRBV27	TRBJ2-1	TRBD2
TGTGCCAGTAGTATAGTCGGCGGACAACTTAGCGGGGCGCCCTACGAGCAGTACTTC	CASSIVGGQLSGAPYEQYF	NA	19	TRBV19	TRBJ2-7	TRBD2
TGTGCCAGCAGCCCTGACAGGGGGAACTATGGCTACACCTTC	CASSPDRGNYGYTF	NA	14	TRBV5-6	TRBJ1-2	TRBD1
TGCGCCAGCAGCCAAGGAGGTTACAATCAGCCCCAGCATTTT	CASSQGGYNQPQHF	few	14	TRBV4-1	TRBJ1-5	NA
TGTGCCAGCAGCTTGGACAGCGGAACGAACACCGGGGAGCTGTTTTTT	CASSLDSGTNTGELFF	NA	16	TRBV5-6	TRBJ2-2	NA